This T cell receptor beta chain originates from a study of shared T cell receptors in the human thymus. Assay: immunoSEQ multiplex PCR; the TCRdb copy retains only in-frame clones and omits some. The profile covers 640,000 or so clones, with 70% to 90% appearing a single time and just under 0.0095% taken by the ten largest. The CDR3 extends over 14 amino acids. V lost 0 bases and J 3 bases, leaving 8 bases between the germline ends. The germline V gene encodes CDR1 SEHNR and CDR2 FQNEAQ (reference sequence). This same sample was also taken into another study, of human thymus T cells.

The chain combines TRBV7-9 with TRBJ1-1; D unresolved. This TCR derives from a boy less than two years old with a congenital heart defect. Sequences were obtained from thymocytes. CDR3 DNA: TGTGCCAGCAGCTTAGCGCGGGTAGACACTGAAGCTTTCTTT. This sequence encodes CASSLARVDTEAFF.